The 20 T cell receptor beta chains below were found in one sample sequenced in a study of vaccination effects on CD4 cells after COVID-19. The antigens these receptors bind are not known. Method: immunoSEQ multiplex PCR; TCRdb's copy keeps in-frame clones and lacks some. Of about 45,000 clones listed, under 80% were seen once; the top ten hold more than 30%. Under the ViraFEST assay, PBMC were stimulated with viral peptide pools so that antigen-specific CD4+ T cells expanded. Sequencing was performed afterwards. It was after roughly 11 days of culture that CD4+ T cells were isolated. The person was diagnosed with PCR-confirmed SARS-CoV-2 infection between March and December 2020. This specimen consisted of CD4+ T cells from PBMCs cultured with a peptide pool, obtained before COVID-19 vaccination. These receptors came from a human donor who had a prior SARS-CoV-2 infection.

This chain joins TRBV15 and TRBJ2-7, with 7 bases identical to TRBD1. Germline assignment: CDR1 LNHNV and CDR2 YYDKDF (reference sequence). This CDR3 is 15 amino acids long. Trimming took 3 bases from V and 7 from J; bases not matched to a gene: 12. The CDR3 loop reads CATSSRQQGLSEQYF. The CDR3 bases are TGTGCCACCAGCAGTAGGCAACAGGGGTTGAGTGAGCAGTACTTC.

The V call is TRBV24-1, the J call TRBJ2-1, with a possible D match to TRBD1 (5 bases). The germline gives CDR1 KGHDR, CDR2 SFDVKD. Trimming stripped 1 base from V and 7 bases from J, with 10 bases between. The CDR3 has 14 residues. The DNA of the CDR3 is TGTGCCACCAGTGATTTTGACAGCCAAAATGAGCAGTTCTTC. Translating it yields CATSDFDSQNEQFF.

The chain is built from TRBV30 and TRBJ1-5; TRBD1 is a possible D gene (5 bases). V dropped 0 bases and J dropped 0 bases, with 6 bases sitting between them. Germline V lookup: CDR1 GTSNPN, CDR2 SVGIG (reference sequence). The CDR3 sequence is 14 residues long. CDR3 in amino acids: CAWSVGVSNQPQHF. CDR3 nucleotide sequence: TGTGCCTGGAGTGTAGGGGTTAGCAATCAGCCCCAGCATTTT.

The CDR3 sequence: CATSDRDYFRTEQFF. CDR3 DNA sequence: TGTGCCACCAGTGACCGGGACTACTTTCGGACTGAGCAGTTCTTC. The V and J genes are TRBV24-1 and TRBJ2-1; 7 bases map to TRBD2. The germline V gene encodes CDR1 KGHDR and CDR2 SFDVKD. With V trimmed by 4 bases and J by 9 bases, 11 bases remained unmatched. The CDR3 runs 15 residues.

The genes are TRBV5-3 and TRBJ2-7; D gene unclear. TRBV5-3 is an ORF, and what it does is uncertain. Trimming took 4 bases from V and 6 from J, leaving 14 bases between them. The CDR3 extends over 13 amino acids. DNA for the CDR3: TGTGCCAGAAGCCTATACCGACCCCCCGAGCAGTACTTC. Amino acid sequence: CARSLYRPPEQYF.

The chain's CDR3 is CASSPRGGKDTEAFF. DNA of the CDR3: TGTGCCAGCAGCCCTAGAGGGGGGAAGGACACTGAAGCTTTCTTT. The chain carries TRBV11-2 and TRBJ1-1, with D perhaps TRBD1 (6 bases). The V end was cut by 5 bases, the J end by 3 bases, with 16 bases between. Per the germline V gene, CDR1 is SGHAT and CDR2 is FQNNGV. The CDR3 totals 15 residues.

This chain's CDR3 is CAISAGGSSSYEQYF. DNA for the CDR3: TGTGCCATCAGTGCTGGAGGGAGTAGCTCCTACGAGCAGTACTTC. V is TRBV10-3 and J is TRBJ2-7; a possible D gene is TRBD2 (6 bases). The CDR3 is made up of 15 amino acids. Trimming left V 4 bases short and J 0 bases short, with 13 bases between. In germline, CDR1 is ENHRY, CDR2 SYGVKD.

This clone was detected only a few times. This chain uses TRBV6-4 with TRBJ1-4, with 10 bases that match TRBD1. The V and J ends lost 7 bases and 6 bases, in that order; junction bases with no gene match: 8. This CDR3 has 15 residues. Germline V gene sequence: CDR1 MRHNA, CDR2 SNTAGT. CDR3 residues: CASIWGQGLHEKLFF. DNA of the CDR3: TGTGCCAGCATCTGGGGACAGGGGCTCCATGAAAAACTGTTTTTT.

In regard to this clone: Other DNA variants within this sample encode the same CDR3. V usage is TRBV4-2 and J usage is TRBJ1-1, with 9 bases fitting TRBD1. Trimming cost V 0 bases and J 3 bases; bases outside gene matches: 2. The CDR3 runs 15 residues. The germline V gene has CDR1 LGHNA and CDR2 YNFKEQ. Here the CDR3 reads CASSQEGQGDTEAFF. DNA for the CDR3: TGTGCCAGCAGCCAAGAGGGACAGGGCGACACTGAAGCTTTCTTT.

The chain employs TRBV30 and TRBJ1-2; the match to TRBD1 covers 7 bases. CDR1 is GTSNPN, CDR2 SVGIG, per germline (reference sequence). The CDR3 length is 13 residues. V gave up 4 bases and J gave up 8 bases; unmatched junction bases: 10. CDR3: CAWMRDRPIGYTF. The DNA for the CDR3 is TGTGCCTGGATGAGGGACAGACCCATAGGCTACACCTTC.

This clone was observed a handful of times. The V gene is TRBV12-3 or TRBV12-4, the J gene TRBJ1-1, with TRBD1 identical over 12 bases. CDR3 length equals 13 residues. The junction had 8 bases not matched to a gene; V was cut back by 7 bases and J by 11 bases. CDR3 DNA sequence: TGTGCCAGCACCGGGACAGGGGGCCGTGAGGCTTTCTTT. It codes for CASTGTGGREAFF.

The table lists this clone with a few counts. The chain couples TRBV24-1 to TRBJ2-7; the D gene is possibly TRBD2 (6 bases). Trimming took 4 bases from V and 6 from J, leaving 12 bases between them. The CDR3 is 13 amino acids. From germline, CDR1 is KGHDR and CDR2 SFDVKD. CDR3 DNA sequence: TGTGCCACCAGTGAGTACCAGGGAGGCGAGCAGTACTTC. Residues: CATSEYQGGEQYF.

The genes are TRBV18 and TRBJ2-3; maybe TRBD2 (5 bases). V was clipped by 0 bases and J by 3 bases, with 13 bases between them. The CDR3 consists of 16 residues. Germline loops: CDR1 KGHSH, CDR2 LQKENI. The CDR3 coding sequence is TGTGCCAGCTCACCACCAACGGGCCGGGATACAGATACGCAGTATTTT. It yields the protein CASSPPTGRDTDTQYF.

The sample holds one count of this clone. V and J are TRBV28 and TRBJ2-1, with D maybe TRBD2 (6 bases). This CDR3 spans 16 amino acids. Germline V lookup: CDR1 MDHEN, CDR2 SYDVKM. Trimming removed 6 bases from V and 1 base from J, with 16 bases in between. CDR3 loop: CASRNTGVVSYNEQFF. CDR3 nucleotides: TGTGCCAGCAGAAATACGGGAGTAGTTTCCTACAATGAGCAGTTCTTC.

The V gene is TRBV15, the J gene TRBJ1-4; a weak D match, TRBD1 (5 bases). The CDR3 covers 15 residues. Germline V gives CDR1 LNHNV, CDR2 YYDKDF (reference sequence). V shed 1 base and J shed 4 bases, with 10 bases lying between them. DNA of the CDR3: TGTGCCACCAGCAGAGCCCTTAGGGGTAATGAAAAACTGTTTTTT. Translating it yields CATSRALRGNEKLFF.

This sequence joins TRBV7-6 and TRBJ2-3; D not resolved. V lost 5 bases and J 6 bases, leaving 9 bases between the germline ends. Germline V lookup: CDR1 SGHVS, CDR2 FNYEAQ. The CDR3 has 12 residues. The CDR3 region is CASSIDGDTQYF. The CDR3 DNA follows: TGTGCCAGCAGCATAGACGGGGATACGCAGTATTTT.

V and J are TRBV6-5 and TRBJ2-7; no firm D call. CDR3 length: 14 amino acids. Germline loops: CDR1 MNHEY, CDR2 SVGAGI. V was clipped by 2 bases and J by 0 bases, with 8 bases between them. CDR3 sequence reads: CASSYRHSSYEQYF. The CDR3 coding sequence is TGTGCCAGCAGTTACCGTCACTCCTCCTACGAGCAGTACTTC.

This sequence joins TRBV2 and TRBJ2-4; no clear D gene. The V gene's germline CDR1 is SNHLY and CDR2 FYNNEI. The CDR3 is 12 residues long. Trimming left V 7 bases short and J 8 bases short, with 12 bases between. DNA for the CDR3: TGTGCCAGCATGTTTGGATCCGACATTCAGTACTTC. It codes for CASMFGSDIQYF.

The chain joins TRBV5-6 to TRBJ1-3; D not certain. Looked up from germline, CDR1 is SGHDT and CDR2 is YYEEEE. This CDR3 region has 12 residues. Deletions cut 2 bases from V and 4 bases from J, with 4 bases between. Here the CDR3 reads CASSLRGNTIYF. For the CDR3, the DNA is TGTGCCAGCAGCTTAAGGGGAAACACCATATATTTT.

V and J are TRBV5-1 and TRBJ1-3; D is undetermined. The length of the CDR3 is 15 residues. Germline V gene data show CDR1 as SGHRS and CDR2 as YFSETQ. The V and J ends lost 0 bases and 0 bases respectively, with 7 bases between them. The CDR3 loop is CASSLDIYSGNTIYF. As DNA, the CDR3 is TGCGCCAGCAGCTTGGACATTTACTCTGGAAACACCATATATTTT.